The T cell receptor beta chain under discussion was sequenced for a study of T cell responses to AZD1222 COVID-19 vaccine. Study-wide findings and caveats: At study baseline, merely roughly 6 AZD1222 recipients were seropositive.

Produced via immunoSEQ multiplex PCR; TCRdb's table is partial and in-frame only. The sample has 100,000 to 120,000 clones; more than 75% are singletons. Germline assignment: CDR1 SNHLY and CDR2 FYNNEI. Trimming left V 3 bases short and J 7 bases short, with 6 bases between. This CDR3 region has 12 residues. This clone has just a few counts. Antigen unknown. The TCR sequence derives from an adult in good health. V usage is TRBV2 and J usage is TRBJ1-4; D unresolved. Sequenced here: peripheral blood, sampled on day 0 of AZD1222 vaccination. CDR3 DNA sequence: TGTGCCAGCAGTGATAGCAGTGAAAAACTGTTTTTT. Translation: CASSDSSEKLFF.